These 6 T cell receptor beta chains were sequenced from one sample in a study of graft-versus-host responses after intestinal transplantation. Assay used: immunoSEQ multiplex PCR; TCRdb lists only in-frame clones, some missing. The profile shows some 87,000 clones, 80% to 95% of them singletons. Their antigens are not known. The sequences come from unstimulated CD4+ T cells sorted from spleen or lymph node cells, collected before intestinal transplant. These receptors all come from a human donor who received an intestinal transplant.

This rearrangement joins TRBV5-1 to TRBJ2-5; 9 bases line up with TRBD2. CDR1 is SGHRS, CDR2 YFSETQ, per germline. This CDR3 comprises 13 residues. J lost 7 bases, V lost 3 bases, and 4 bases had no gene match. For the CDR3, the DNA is TGCGCCAGCAGCTGGGATAGCGGGGGGACCCAGTACTTC. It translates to CASSWDSGGTQYF.

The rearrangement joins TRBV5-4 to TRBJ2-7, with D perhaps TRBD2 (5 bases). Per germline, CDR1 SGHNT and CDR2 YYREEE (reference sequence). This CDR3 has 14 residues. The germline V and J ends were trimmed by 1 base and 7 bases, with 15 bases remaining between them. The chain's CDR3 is CASSLKGVSGEQYF. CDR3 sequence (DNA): TGTGCCAGCAGCTTGAAAGGCGTCTCGGGGGAGCAGTACTTC.

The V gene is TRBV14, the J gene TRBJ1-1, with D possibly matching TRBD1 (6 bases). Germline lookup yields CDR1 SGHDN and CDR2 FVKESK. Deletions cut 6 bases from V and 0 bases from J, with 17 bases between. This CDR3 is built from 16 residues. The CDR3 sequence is CASSSRGPGMNTEAFF. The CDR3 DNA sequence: TGTGCCAGCAGTTCCCGGGGGCCAGGGATGAACACTGAAGCTTTCTTT.

DNA for the CDR3: TGTGCCAGCACCGATCGGACTAGCGGGATTTACGAGCAGTACTTC. Protein sequence: CASTDRTSGIYEQYF. This chain links TRBV6-5 with TRBJ2-7; TRBD2 aligns across 12 bases. The ends lost 7 bases at V and 4 bases at J; junction bases unmatched: 8. The CDR3 totals 15 residues. Germline V lookup: CDR1 MNHEY, CDR2 SVGAGI.

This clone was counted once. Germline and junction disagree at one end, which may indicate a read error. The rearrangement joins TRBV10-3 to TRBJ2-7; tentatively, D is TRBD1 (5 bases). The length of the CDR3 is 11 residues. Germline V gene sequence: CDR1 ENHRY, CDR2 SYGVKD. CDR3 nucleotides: TGTGCCATCAGTGAGGGTGCTCGACAGAACTTC. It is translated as CAISEGARQNF.

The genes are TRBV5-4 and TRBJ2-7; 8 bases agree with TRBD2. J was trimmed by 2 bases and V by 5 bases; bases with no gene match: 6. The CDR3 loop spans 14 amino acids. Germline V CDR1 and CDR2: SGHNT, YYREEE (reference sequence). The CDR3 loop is CASSEGTRTYEQYF. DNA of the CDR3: TGTGCCAGCAGTGAGGGGACTAGGACCTACGAGCAGTACTTC.